This T cell receptor beta chain is drawn from a study of blood T cell repertoires in COVID-19 (dated by TCRdb to the early 2020s). In terms of the full investigation: Collaborator samples came from the United States, Italy and Spain and covered acute and convalescent phases of COVID-19. The prospective study material was composed of cDNA or gDNA derived from T cells, B-cell-depleted T cells, or PBMCs. Subjects who had been exposed to COVID-19, were actively infected with it, or had recovered from it provided the deeply sampled blood TCRbeta repertoires that made up the dataset. The repertoires were released in a freely available public database meant as a resource for research on the immune response to SARS-CoV-2. The samples were drawn from two sources: the first 160 participants of the ongoing ImmuneRACE study, and fewer than 1,500 subjects contributed by 6 global collaborators. A de-identified subject ID, COVID-19 status, age in years and sex were almost always included in the sample metadata. Where available, HLA class I and class II types were taken from metadata supplied by the sample provider and were not determined by assay-based typing.

The collaborating institutions used their own protocols to collect whole blood in K2EDTA tubes. For TCRbeta analysis, collaborators shipped samples as frozen whole blood, isolated PBMCs, or DNA extracted from either of those sample types. Relative to germline, V is 6 bases shorter and J is 2 bases shorter, with 8 bases between their ends. The CDR3 has 12 amino acids, counting the end cysteine and phenylalanine. Of all the DNA, just the CDR3 is kept, 36 bases in frame from base 1. CDR1 and CDR2 are read off the germline V gene (reference sequence) as MNHNY and SVGAGI. The immunoSEQ Assay, a bias-controlled multiplex PCR, was used to amplify TCRbeta CDR3 regions from genomic DNA. In the authors' own workflow: The number of nucleated cells in each sample was estimated from the amplification of reference gene primers within the assay. To quantify the absolute abundance of each unique TCRbeta CDR3 rearrangement, sequence reads were collapsed and filtered. For each sample, productive Simpson clonality was calculated by taking the square root of Simpson's diversity index across productive rearrangements. What TCRdb holds here is the immuneACCESS table cut down to in-frame rearrangements. Part of the clones is not present; checked against another copy, under half of the missing clones reflect an unresolved V gene, and the others are unexplained. V and J calls and clone size are those listed in that table; D and trimming were worked out from the DNA. For this sample there are 150,000 to 200,000 clones; 70% to 90% appear just once. The ten biggest clones cover 20% to 25% of the sample.

The paper's findings and limits, for the study overall: The amount of clinical and demographic metadata varied by source and participant and was provided uncurated.

About this clone itself: Its binding antigen is unknown. No base-level quality is on record; no much larger clone is a single base apart.

The rearranged chain carries TRBV6-6 and TRBJ2-7; the D segment could be TRBD1, given 6 matching bases. The sequenced sample was peripheral blood. The TCR originated in a man aged 60-69 years with active or convalescent COVID-19. The base sequence is TGTGCCAGCAGAGACAGGCCCTACGAGCAGTACTTC. Its translation is CASRDRPYEQYF.